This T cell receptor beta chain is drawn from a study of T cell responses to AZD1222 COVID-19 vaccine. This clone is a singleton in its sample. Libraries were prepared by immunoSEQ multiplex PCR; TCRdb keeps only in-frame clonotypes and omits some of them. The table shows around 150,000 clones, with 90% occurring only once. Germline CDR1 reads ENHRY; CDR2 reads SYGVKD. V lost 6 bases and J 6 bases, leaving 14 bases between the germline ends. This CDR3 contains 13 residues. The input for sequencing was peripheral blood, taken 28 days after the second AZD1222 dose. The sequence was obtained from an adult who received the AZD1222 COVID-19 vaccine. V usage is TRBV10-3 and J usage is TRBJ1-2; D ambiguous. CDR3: CAIRTAGADGYTF. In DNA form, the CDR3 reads TGTGCCATCAGGACGGCGGGCGCTGATGGCTACACCTTC.